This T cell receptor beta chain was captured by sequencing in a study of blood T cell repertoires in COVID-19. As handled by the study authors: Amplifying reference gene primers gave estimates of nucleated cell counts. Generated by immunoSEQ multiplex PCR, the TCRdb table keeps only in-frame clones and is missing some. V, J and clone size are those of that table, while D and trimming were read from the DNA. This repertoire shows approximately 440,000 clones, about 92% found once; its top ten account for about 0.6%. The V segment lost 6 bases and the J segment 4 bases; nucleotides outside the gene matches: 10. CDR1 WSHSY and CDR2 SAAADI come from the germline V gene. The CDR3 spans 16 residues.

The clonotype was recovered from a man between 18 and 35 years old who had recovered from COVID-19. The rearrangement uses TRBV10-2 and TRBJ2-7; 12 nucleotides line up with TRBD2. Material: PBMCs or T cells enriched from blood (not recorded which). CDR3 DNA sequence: TGCGCCAGCAGCGTCAGACTAGCGGGAGAAGTATACGAGCAGTACTTC. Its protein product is CASSVRLAGEVYEQYF.